The sequence of this T cell receptor (beta chain) was determined in a study of blood T cells in healthy people across ages. Study as a whole: About one barcoded beta molecule was captured per two T cells (by template switching).

Germline V CDR1 and CDR2: KGHSH, LQKENI. Trimming removed 2 bases from V and 9 bases from J, with 17 bases in between. This CDR3 is 15 amino acids long. Alongside a J-beta primer mix, a sample-barcoded 5' primer served in a second PCR lasting about 7 to 12 cycles. TCRdb redid the calling of the 5' RACE reads with MiXCR, one entry per CDR3 protein. This sample has about 780,000 distinct CDR3 sequences, with around 45% found just once. Healthy Caucasian individuals from Russia aged roughly 6 to 90 served as donors. About 10 milliliters of peripheral blood were drawn from each donor into EDTA-treated tubes.

V usage is TRBV18 and J usage is TRBJ2-1; D tentatively fits TRBD1 or TRBD2 (5 bases each). Sequenced: blood. The sequence came from a man at least 80 years old in good health. CDR3 nucleotides: TGTGCCAGCTCACCATTGGCGCAGGGACCCACTGAGCAGTTCTTC. It codes for CASSPLAQGPTEQFF.